The 5 T cell receptor beta chains listed next were all sequenced from one sample in a study of cytomegalovirus exposure and HLA in healthy donors. PCR used 60 Vbeta primers and 13 Jbeta primers. Here immunoSEQ multiplex PCR was the method, and the copy in TCRdb shows in-frame clones only, minus some. Of approximately 190,000 clones detected, approximately 78% appear once; the ten largest clones hold 13% to 15%. Sequenced input: PBMCs. Receptors originate from a woman in her thirties in good health and CMV-seropositive.

This chain connects TRBV28 to TRBJ2-1, with a weak D call TRBD1 (6 bases). V shed 6 bases and J shed 10 bases, with 10 bases lying between them. CDR1 and CDR2 from the germline V gene are MDHEN and SYDVKM. The CDR3 spans 11 residues. CDR3 coding DNA: TGTGCCAGCAGCCTCAGGGGAGAGCAGTTCTTC. Protein: CASSLRGEQFF.

This clone was seen only a few times. The chain combines TRBV11-2 with TRBJ2-7, with 9 bases aligning to TRBD2. The V and J ends lost 1 base and 5 bases, in that order; junction bases with no gene match: 9. Germline assignment: CDR1 SGHAT and CDR2 FQNNGV. There are 16 residues in the CDR3. Here the CDR3 reads CASSLGLAEPDDEQYF. For the CDR3, the DNA is TGTGCCAGCAGCTTAGGACTAGCGGAGCCCGACGACGAGCAGTACTTC.

The chain couples TRBV5-5 to TRBJ2-7; possibly TRBD2 for D (6 bases). V was shortened by 2 bases and J by 4 bases, with 16 bases between the two germline ends. This CDR3 region has 15 residues. Germline lookup yields CDR1 SGHKS and CDR2 YYEKEE (reference sequence). CDR3 DNA sequence: TGTGCCAGCAGCTTTGGCCAGGCTAGCGAGTACGAGCAGTACTTC. This sequence encodes CASSFGQASEYEQYF.

The V and J genes are TRBV6-5 and TRBJ1-6, with D possibly matching TRBD1 (6 bases). Trimming left V 8 bases short and J 5 bases short, with 10 bases between. CDR1 is MNHEY and CDR2 is SVGAGI in the germline V gene. The CDR3 has 13 amino acids. The CDR3 is CASQTGNNSPLHF. CDR3 nucleotides: TGTGCCAGCCAAACAGGGAATAATTCACCCCTCCACTTT.

J is TRBJ2-1 and V is TRBV11-2, with unresolved D. Germline V lookup: CDR1 SGHAT, CDR2 FQNNGV. The CDR3 has 14 residues. Trimming stripped 0 bases from V and 8 bases from J, with 11 bases between. Written as DNA, the CDR3 is TGTGCCAGCAGCTTAGATCACCCTGCGGATGAGCAGTTCTTC. Protein sequence: CASSLDHPADEQFF.